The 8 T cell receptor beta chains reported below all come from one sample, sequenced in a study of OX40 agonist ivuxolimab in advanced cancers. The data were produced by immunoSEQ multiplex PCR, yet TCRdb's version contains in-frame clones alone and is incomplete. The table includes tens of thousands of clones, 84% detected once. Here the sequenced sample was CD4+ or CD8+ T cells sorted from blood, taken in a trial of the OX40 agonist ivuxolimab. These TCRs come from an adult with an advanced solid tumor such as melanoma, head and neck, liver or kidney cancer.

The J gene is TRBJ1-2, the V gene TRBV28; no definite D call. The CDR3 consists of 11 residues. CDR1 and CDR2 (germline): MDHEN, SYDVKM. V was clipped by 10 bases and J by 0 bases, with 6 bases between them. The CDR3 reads CATGTNYGYTF. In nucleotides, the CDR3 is TGTGCCACCGGAACTAACTATGGCTACACCTTC.

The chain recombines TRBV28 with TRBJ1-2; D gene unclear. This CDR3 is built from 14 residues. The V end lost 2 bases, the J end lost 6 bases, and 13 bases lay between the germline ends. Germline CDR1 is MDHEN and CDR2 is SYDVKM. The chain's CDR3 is CASSLVSQVNGYTF. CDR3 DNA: TGTGCCAGCAGTTTAGTCAGCCAGGTAAATGGCTACACCTTC.

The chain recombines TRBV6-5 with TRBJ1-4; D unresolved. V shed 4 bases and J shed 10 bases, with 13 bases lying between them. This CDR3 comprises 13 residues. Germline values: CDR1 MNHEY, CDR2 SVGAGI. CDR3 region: CASSFSQSVKLFF. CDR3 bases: TGTGCCAGCAGTTTCTCGCAAAGCGTAAAACTGTTTTTT.

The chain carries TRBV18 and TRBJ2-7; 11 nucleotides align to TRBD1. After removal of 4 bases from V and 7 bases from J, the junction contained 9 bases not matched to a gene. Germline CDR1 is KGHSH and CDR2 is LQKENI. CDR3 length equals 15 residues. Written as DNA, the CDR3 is TGTGCCAGCTCACGCTCGGGACAGGGGGTGCGGGAGCAGTACTTC. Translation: CASSRSGQGVREQYF.

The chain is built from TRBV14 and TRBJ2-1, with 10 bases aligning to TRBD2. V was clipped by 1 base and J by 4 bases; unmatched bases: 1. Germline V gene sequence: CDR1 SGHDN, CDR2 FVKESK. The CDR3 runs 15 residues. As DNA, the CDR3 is TGTGCCAGCAGCCAAGCTAGCGGGAGTTACAATGAGCAGTTCTTC. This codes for CASSQASGSYNEQFF.

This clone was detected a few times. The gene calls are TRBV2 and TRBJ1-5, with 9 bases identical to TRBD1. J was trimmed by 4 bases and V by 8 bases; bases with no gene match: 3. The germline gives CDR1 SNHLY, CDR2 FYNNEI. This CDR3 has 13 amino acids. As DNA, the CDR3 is TGTGCCAGCGGCGGACAGGGGAATCAGCCCCAGCATTTT. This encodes CASGGQGNQPQHF.

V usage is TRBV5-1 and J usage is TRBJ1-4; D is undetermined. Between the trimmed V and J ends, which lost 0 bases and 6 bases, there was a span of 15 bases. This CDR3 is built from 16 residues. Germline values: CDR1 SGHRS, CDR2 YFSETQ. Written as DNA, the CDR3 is TGCGCCAGCAGCTTGGCCTTTGGGGATGGTGATGAAAAACTGTTTTTT. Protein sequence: CASSLAFGDGDEKLFF.

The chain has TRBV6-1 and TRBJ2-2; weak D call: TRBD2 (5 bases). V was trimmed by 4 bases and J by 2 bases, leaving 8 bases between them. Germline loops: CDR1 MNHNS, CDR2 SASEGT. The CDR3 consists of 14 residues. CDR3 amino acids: CASSAGSNTGELFF. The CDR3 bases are TGTGCCAGCAGTGCTGGGAGCAACACCGGGGAGCTGTTTTTT.